A single sample is the source of the 9 T cell receptor beta chains below, sequenced in a study of PD-1 blockade in classical Hodgkin lymphoma. Relapse after autologous stem cell transplantation occurred in every patient, and brentuximab vedotin exposure varied. Magnetic negative selection served to purify CD4+ T cells out of PBMCs that had been thawed. Some clones are missing from TCRdb's copy, which holds only in-frame ones; the method was immunoSEQ multiplex PCR. The table records about 3,800 clones, roughly 87% of them present only once. Here the sequenced sample was CD4+ T cells from blood, taken at baseline. The receptor source for this set is a human donor with classical Hodgkin lymphoma.

This rearrangement joins TRBV10-3 to TRBJ1-1; D gene uncertain. Germline V gene data show CDR1 as ENHRY and CDR2 as SYGVKD. Trimming stripped 7 bases from V and 1 base from J, with 10 bases between. This CDR3 has 13 residues. As DNA, the CDR3 is TGTGCCATCACCCTTGGGGAGAACACTGAAGCTTTCTTT. This encodes CAITLGENTEAFF.

The chain has TRBV2 and TRBJ2-1; 7 bases are shared with TRBD2. Per the germline V gene, CDR1 is SNHLY and CDR2 is FYNNEI. The CDR3 covers 13 residues. The V and J ends lost 3 bases and 12 bases, in that order; junction bases with no gene match: 8. The CDR3 here is CASSEERGRVQFF. CDR3 nucleotide sequence: TGTGCCAGCAGTGAGGAGCGGGGAAGGGTGCAGTTCTTC.

In this sample, this clone turned up once. The V and J genes are TRBV6-6 and TRBJ1-3; D is ambiguous. Per germline, CDR1 MNHNY and CDR2 SVGAGI (reference sequence). CDR3 length: 16 residues. Trimming left V 8 bases short and J 0 bases short, with 17 bases between. CDR3 protein: CASLEGSRISGNTIYF. CDR3 nucleotides: TGTGCCAGCCTGGAAGGAAGCCGAATCTCTGGAAACACCATATATTTT.

J is TRBJ2-7 and V is TRBV6-1; 7 bases match TRBD1. CDR3 length: 14 residues. V shed 7 bases and J 4 bases; nucleotides not matched to a gene: 10. Per germline, CDR1 MNHNS and CDR2 SASEGT. The CDR3 protein is CASKTSSRGYEQYF. For the CDR3, the DNA is TGTGCCAGCAAAACCTCGAGCAGGGGGTACGAGCAGTACTTC.

The rearrangement uses TRBV5-1 and TRBJ1-4; no clear D. Germline assignment: CDR1 SGHRS and CDR2 YFSETQ. There are 14 residues in the CDR3. V lost 0 bases and J 8 bases, leaving 11 bases between the germline ends. CDR3 region: CASSLVGVKEKLFF. In DNA, the CDR3 is TGCGCCAGCAGCTTGGTTGGGGTTAAGGAAAAACTGTTTTTT.

This rearrangement joins TRBV7-9 to TRBJ2-1, with D possibly matching TRBD1 (7 bases). The CDR3 totals 13 residues. Germline CDR1 is SEHNR and CDR2 is FQNEAQ (reference sequence). Trimming removed 2 bases at V and 7 bases at J, with 9 bases between. CDR3 amino acids: CASSLSGGNEQFF. The CDR3 nucleotides read TGTGCCAGCAGCTTATCAGGGGGGAATGAGCAGTTCTTC.

This clone was seen more than once but under ten times. For the CDR3, the DNA is TGCGCCAGCAGCCGAGCCTGGACCACATCCGGGGAAAAACTGTTTTTT. As protein: CASSRAWTTSGEKLFF. The chain has TRBV4-1 and TRBJ1-4; D is ambiguous. The V and J ends lost 4 bases and 8 bases respectively, with 20 bases between them. The germline V gene has CDR1 MGHRA and CDR2 YSYEKL. This CDR3 comprises 16 residues.

This chain uses TRBV7-9 with TRBJ2-1; the D gene is possibly TRBD1 (5 bases). The germline V gene has CDR1 SEHNR and CDR2 FQNEAQ (reference sequence). CDR3 length: 14 amino acids. V was trimmed by 5 bases and J by 6 bases, leaving 14 bases between them. In DNA, the CDR3 is TGTGCCAGCAGCCTGGACGGCCAGGGCAATGAGCAGTTCTTC. This gives the protein CASSLDGQGNEQFF.

The chain uses TRBV5-1 and TRBJ2-3, with D tentatively TRBD1 (5 bases). V was shortened by 0 bases and J by 4 bases, with 12 bases between the two germline ends. Per the germline V gene, CDR1 is SGHRS and CDR2 is YFSETQ. The length of the CDR3 is 15 residues. CDR3 amino acids: CASSLAAGFPDTQYF. As DNA, the CDR3 is TGCGCCAGCAGCTTGGCCGCAGGGTTCCCAGATACGCAGTATTTT.